This TCR beta chain was obtained from a study of technical replicates of blood from a handful of donors. Repertoires were generated with immunoSEQ multiplex PCR, while TCRdb's copy carries only in-frame clones and drops some. Of 55,000 to 85,000 clones in the sample, about 97% are singletons; the top ten hold around 0.3%. The V end was cut by 0 bases, the J end by 4 bases, with 11 bases between. The germline gives CDR1 MNHEY, CDR2 SMNVEV (reference sequence). The CDR3 is 15 residues long. The rearrangement links TRBV27 to TRBJ2-3; D might be TRBD2 (6 bases). Sequenced material: T cells isolated from PBMCs. The receptor's source is a human donor in good health. The DNA for the CDR3 is TGTGCCAGCAGTTTATCAACTAGCAGAGCAGATACGCAGTATTTT. It translates to CASSLSTSRADTQYF.